This TCR beta chain was recovered during a study of T cell responses to AZD1222 COVID-19 vaccine (dated by TCRdb to about 2021). Regarding the research as a whole: AZD1222 recipients with second doses at about 4 weeks or about 12 weeks were pooled, because spike-specific TCR depth and breadth did not differ between schedules. A total of over 230 trial participants underwent TCR sequencing, of whom about 210 received two doses of AZD1222 and about 26 received two doses of the MenACWY control vaccine. Trial participants were enrolled by age into subgroups of 18-55, 56-69 and 70-plus years, and around 150, 28 and 57 TCR-sequenced participants, respectively, were included in these subgroups.

Study-wide findings and limitations: In the small 56-69-year group, the increase in depth fell short of significance, most likely because of low power. Participants were mostly white British, with more females than males. The authors suggested clonal diversity may have been underestimated. After two AZD1222 doses, both the breadth and the depth of spike-specific TCRs were significantly higher than at day 0 and than in MenACWY recipients. Nearly half of unique spike-specific TCRs reportedly recognized epitopes outside regions mutated in the B.1.351 and B.1.1.7 variants. The vaccine-associated CD4 TCRs covered the entire spike protein, and the dominant responses fell in regions 160-218 and 743-854. Conclusions about previously exposed vaccinees were limited because only six AZD1222 recipients were SARS-CoV-2 seropositive at baseline. Because no samples from the day 14 peak response were available, repertoires could be characterized only after the peak T cell response.

Read against the paper, the sample's time point label means: baseline before first vaccination. Vaccinee samples came from UK trials COV001 and COV002, including a single-blind randomized controlled phase 2/3 trial of AZD1222 (ChAdOx1 nCoV-19) in healthy adults. For TCRbeta chain sequencing, PBMC samples were collected from trial participants at day 0 and at day 28 after the second dose. This clone was found once. Its antigen is currently not known. No base quality information exists; no much larger clone differs at one position. CDR1 and CDR2, per the germline V gene, are SGHTA and FQGNSA. Taken from cysteine to phenylalanine, the CDR3 has 16 residues. Only the CDR3 region is kept as DNA, spanning 48 bases read in frame from base 1. Between the V and J ends, shortened by 3 bases and 4 bases respectively, the junction contains 16 bases. The CDR3 regions of human TCRbeta chains were analyzed by immunosequencing. The study's own analysis went as follows. TCRs in the repertoires were matched against a reference library of SARS-CoV-2-specific TCRs that had been generated with the MIRA antigen-specificity platform. Breadth was defined as the fraction of unique TCRs that were SARS-CoV-2-associated. Depth was defined as the fraction of total T cells that were SARS-CoV-2-associated. Using the MIRA data, every spike-specific TCR was mapped to the spike region that the TCR reacted to and assigned to either a CD4 or a CD8 class. Log10-transformed breadth and depth values were compared by one-way ANOVA with Sidak's multiple comparisons tests. In its TCRdb copy, this immuneACCESS table keeps in-frame sequences only and misses some clones. Where compared with another copy, unresolved V genes explain less than half of these, and the others have no known cause. The DNA gave D and trimming, while V, J and clone size come from that table. Present in this sample are under 200,000 clones, roughly nine tenths of which were seen just once. The ten largest clones take up 1.5% to 2% of the sample.

The specimen comprised peripheral blood, sampled on day 0 of AZD1222 vaccination. The sequence links TRBV7-2 to TRBJ1-3; TRBD1 is a weak D gene call, 6 bases matching. The TCR originated in an adult in good health. The DNA sequence follows: TGTGCCAGCAGCTTGGGGCCGGGGACAAGGGGAAACACCATATATTTT. It is translated as CASSLGPGTRGNTIYF.